These T cell receptor beta chains were read from a single sample in a study of blood T cell repertoires in COVID-19. Profiling relied on immunoSEQ multiplex PCR, and the TCRdb table lists in-frame clones only, not all of them. The data contain 35,000 to 50,000 clones, about 85% of them singletons. The material sequenced was peripheral blood. The receptors come from a human donor in a cohort sampled during active COVID-19. Both conserved end residues are part of each CDR3. D genes are given only for firm matches. Size is omitted from some rows. Given values are once, few, many or a class for expanded clones.

d_gene | j_gene | v_gene | abundance | len | CDR3nt | CDR3aa
TRBD1 | TRBJ2-7 | TRBV4-1 | few | 15 | TGCGCCAGCAGCCAACATACCGACAGGGGCTACGAGCAGTACTTC | CASSQHTDRGYEQYF
TRBD1 | TRBJ2-1 | TRBV18 | - | 13 | TGTGCCAGCTCACCACGGACAGGCAATGAGCAGTTCTTC | CASSPRTGNEQFF
- | TRBJ2-7 | TRBV19 | - | 14 | TGTGCCAGTAGTAGGGGCAGGGAGGTGTTCGAGCAGTACTTC | CASSRGREVFEQYF
TRBD1 | TRBJ2-7 | TRBV18 | - | 14 | TGTGCCAGCTCACCAGTAGGGACAGACTACGAGCAGTACTTC | CASSPVGTDYEQYF
TRBD1 | TRBJ2-4 | TRBV6-5 | - | 13 | TGTGCCAGCAGGGACAGGGGGAAAAACATTCAGTACTTC | CASRDRGKNIQYF
- | TRBJ1-1 | TRBV28 | - | 13 | TGTGCCACAACTACCACTATGAACACTGAAGCTTTCTTT | CATTTTMNTEAFF
TRBD1 | TRBJ1-1 | TRBV10-2 | - | 17 | TGCGCCAGCGGAGCGCGGACAGGGGAAGGAGGGAACACTGAAGCTTTCTTT | CASGARTGEGGNTEAFF
- | TRBJ2-7 | TRBV5-1 | - | 19 | TGCGCCAGCAGCGGGAAATGGGACACTTCTCCCCTAACTCCCTACGAGCAGTACTTC | CASSGKWDTSPLTPYEQYF
- | TRBJ1-4 | TRBV6-5 | - | 14 | TGTGCCAGCAGTTTACAGGGCTCTAATGAAAAACTGTTTTTT | CASSLQGSNEKLFF
- | TRBJ1-1 | TRBV2 | - | 13 | TGTGCCAGCCAGCCCCGGGCGGGGACTGAAGCTTTCTTT | CASQPRAGTEAFF
- | TRBJ1-1 | TRBV19 | - | 16 | TGTGCCAGTAGTAGGGCCCGGCAGGGGACGATGCCTGAAGCTTTCTTT | CASSRARQGTMPEAFF
TRBD1 | TRBJ1-2 | TRBV4-2 | - | 15 | TGTGCCAGCAGCCAGCCCACAGGGGGCGTCGATGGCTACACCTTC | CASSQPTGGVDGYTF
TRBD1 | TRBJ2-5 | TRBV5-1 | - | 15 | TGCGCCAGCAGCTTGGATCCGGCGGGACAGGGGACCCAGTACTTC | CASSLDPAGQGTQYF
- | TRBJ2-3 | TRBV25-1 | - | 14 | TGTGCCAGCCCAACAGGGTCGGGGACAGATACGCAGTATTTT | CASPTGSGTDTQYF
- | TRBJ1-4 | TRBV19 | few | 16 | TGTGCCAGTAGTATAGGAGGACAGTCAACTAATGAAAAACTGTTTTTT | CASSIGGQSTNEKLFF
- | TRBJ2-5 | TRBV6-1 | - | 13 | TGTGCCAGCAGTGACCCGAGCCGCGAGACCCAGTACTTC | CASSDPSRETQYF
TRBD2 | TRBJ2-5 | TRBV5-1 | - | 17 | TGCGCCAGCAGCTTGGGTAGCGGGGGGGCGTACCAAGAGACCCAGTACTTC | CASSLGSGGAYQETQYF
- | TRBJ2-3 | TRBV6-6 | once | 12 | TGTGCCAGCAGTTGGAGGCAGGATACGCAGTATTTT | CASSWRQDTQYF
TRBD1 | TRBJ1-6 | TRBV4-1 | few | 16 | TGCGCCAGCAGCCAAGAAGCGGCGGACAGGCGTTCACCCCTCCACTTT | CASSQEAADRRSPLHF
TRBD1 | TRBJ1-4 | TRBV5-1 | - | 15 | TGCGCCAGCAGCCCAACTGGACAGGGAGGGGAAAAACTGTTTTTT | CASSPTGQGGEKLFF
- | TRBJ1-1 | TRBV18 | - | 15 | TGTGCCAGCTCACCAGCCGGGTCAGGAGGGGCTGAAGCTTTCTTT | CASSPAGSGGAEAFF
TRBD2 | TRBJ2-2 | TRBV10-3 | - | 18 | TGTGCCATCAGTGCAAGAAAGGGGAATCCTGGGGGGGCCGGGGAGCTGTTTTTT | CAISARKGNPGGAGELFF
- | TRBJ1-2 | TRBV13 | - | 13 | TGTGCCAGCAGCTTAGGGCAGAACTATGGCTACACCTTC | CASSLGQNYGYTF
- | TRBJ2-7 | TRBV12-5 | - | 14 | TGTGCTAGTGGTTTTGACGGGAAGGCCTACGAGCAGTACTTC | CASGFDGKAYEQYF